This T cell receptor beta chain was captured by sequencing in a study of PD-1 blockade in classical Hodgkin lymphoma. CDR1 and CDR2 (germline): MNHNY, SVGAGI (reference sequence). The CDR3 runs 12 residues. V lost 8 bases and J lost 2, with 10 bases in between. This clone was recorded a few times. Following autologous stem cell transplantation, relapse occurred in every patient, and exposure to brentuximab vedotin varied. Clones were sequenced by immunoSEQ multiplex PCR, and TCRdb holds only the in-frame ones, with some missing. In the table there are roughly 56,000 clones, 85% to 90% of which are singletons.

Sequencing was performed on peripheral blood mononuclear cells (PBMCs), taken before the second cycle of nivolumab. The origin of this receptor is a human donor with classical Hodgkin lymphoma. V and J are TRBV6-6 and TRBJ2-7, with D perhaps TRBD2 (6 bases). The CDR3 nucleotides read TGTGCCAGCCGGGACTCCCCCTACGAGCAGTACTTC. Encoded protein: CASRDSPYEQYF.